This TCR beta chain is drawn from a study of a mutant IDH1 vaccine in newly diagnosed glioma. Across the study: Either 4-6 weeks after radiotherapy alone or alongside temozolomide, vaccination was begun. There were approximately 62% males and around 38% females among treated patients, whose mean age was about 41 years. Previous care, which was radiotherapy, temozolomide, or both, most often involved both. Broader study findings: Pseudoprogression apparently lacked any relation to changes in top peripheral T cell clonotypes.

About this clone itself: Its antigen is unidentified.

Data came from immunoSEQ multiplex PCR; TCRdb stores just in-frame clones and leaves some out. The repertoire consists of about 28,000 clones, with around 87% occurring once and the leading ten covering around 3%. Documented time point: week 5, during vaccination. Each vaccine dose was 300 ug of mutant IDH1 20-mer peptide, with topical imiquimod. The material was peripheral blood mononuclear cells (PBMCs), obtained from a glioma patient whose treatment included an IDH1 peptide vaccine. The sequence was obtained from a woman aged 40-49 years with glioma. Some clones in this sample may be carry-over from other donors' samples.

CDR3 nucleotides: TGCGCCAGCAGCTTGAATATCCTGGGAAAGGACGAGCAGTACTTC. It translates to CASSLNILGKDEQYF. The chain links TRBV5-1 to TRBJ2-7; D is unclear. V lost 1 base and J lost 5, with 16 bases in between. CDR1 and CDR2 (germline): SGHRS, YFSETQ. CDR3 size: 15 residues. Combining the CDR3 with reference TRBV5-1 and TRBJ2-7 gives the whole variable domain KAGVTQTPRYLIKTRGQQVTLSCSPISGHRSVSWYQQTPGQGLQFLFEYFSETQRNKGNFPGRFSGRQFSNSRSEMNVSTLELGDSALYLCASSLNILGKDEQYFGPGTRLTVT.